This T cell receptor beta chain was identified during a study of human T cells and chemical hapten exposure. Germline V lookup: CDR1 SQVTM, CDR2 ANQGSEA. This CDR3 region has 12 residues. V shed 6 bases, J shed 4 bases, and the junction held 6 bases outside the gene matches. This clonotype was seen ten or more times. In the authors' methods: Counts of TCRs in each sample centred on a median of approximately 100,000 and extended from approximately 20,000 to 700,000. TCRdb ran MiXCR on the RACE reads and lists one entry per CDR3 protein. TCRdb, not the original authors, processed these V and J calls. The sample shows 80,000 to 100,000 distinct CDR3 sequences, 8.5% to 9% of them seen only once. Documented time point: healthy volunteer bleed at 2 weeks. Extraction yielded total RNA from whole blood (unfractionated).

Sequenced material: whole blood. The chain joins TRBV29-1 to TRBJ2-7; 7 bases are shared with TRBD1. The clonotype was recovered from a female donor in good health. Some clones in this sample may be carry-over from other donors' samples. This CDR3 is CSVGTESYEQYF. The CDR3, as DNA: TGCAGCGTCGGGACAGAAAGTTACGAGCAGTACTTC.